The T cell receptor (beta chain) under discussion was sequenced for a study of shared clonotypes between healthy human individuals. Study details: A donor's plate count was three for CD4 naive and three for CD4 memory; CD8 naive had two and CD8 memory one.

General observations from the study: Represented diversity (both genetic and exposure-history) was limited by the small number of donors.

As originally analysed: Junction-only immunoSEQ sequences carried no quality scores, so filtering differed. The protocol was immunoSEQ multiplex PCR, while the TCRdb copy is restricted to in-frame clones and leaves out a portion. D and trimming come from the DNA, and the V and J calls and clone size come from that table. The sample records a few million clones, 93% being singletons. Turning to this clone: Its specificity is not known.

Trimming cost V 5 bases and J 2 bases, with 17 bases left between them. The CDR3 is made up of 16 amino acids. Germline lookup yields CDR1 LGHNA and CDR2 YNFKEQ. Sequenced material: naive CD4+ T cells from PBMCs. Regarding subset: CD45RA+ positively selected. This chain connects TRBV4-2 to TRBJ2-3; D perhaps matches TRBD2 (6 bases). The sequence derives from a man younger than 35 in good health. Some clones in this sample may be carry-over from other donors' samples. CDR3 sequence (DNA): TGTGCCAGCAGCTCCGGCGGGGACGGCATCACAGATACGCAGTATTTT. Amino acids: CASSSGGDGITDTQYF.